Sequencing of this T cell receptor (beta chain) was carried out in a study of T cell responses to AZD1222 COVID-19 vaccine (dated by TCRdb to about 2021). Describing the broader study: AZD1222 recipients whose second dose came at about 4 weeks and those whose second dose came at about 12 weeks were combined into one group, since spike-specific TCR depth and breadth did not differ between the two schedules. A total of around 240 trial participants underwent TCR sequencing, of whom roughly 210 had received two doses of AZD1222 and 26 had received two doses of the MenACWY control vaccine. Trial participants were enrolled by age into subgroups of 18-55, 56-69 and 70-plus years, and approximately 150, 30 and 60 TCR-sequenced participants, respectively, were included in these subgroups. Results and caveats for the whole study, not just this receptor: Because no day 14 peak-response samples were available, repertoires were characterized only after the peak T cell response. Nearly half of unique spike-specific TCRs reportedly recognized epitopes outside regions mutated in the B.1.351 and B.1.1.7 variants. In the small 56-69-year group, the increase in depth fell short of significance, most likely because of low power. Participants were mostly white British, with more females than males. The authors suggested clonal diversity may have been underestimated. The whole spike protein was spanned by vaccine-associated CD4 TCRs, and dominant responses were seen in regions 160-218 and 743-854. Spike-specific TCR breadth and depth rose significantly after two AZD1222 doses compared with day 0 and with MenACWY recipients. Conclusions about previously exposed vaccinees were limited because only six AZD1222 recipients were SARS-CoV-2 seropositive at baseline.

Interpreted using the paper, the time point label stands for: baseline before first vaccination. Vaccinee samples came from UK trials COV001 and COV002, including a single-blind randomized controlled phase 2/3 trial of AZD1222 (ChAdOx1 nCoV-19) in healthy adults. For TCRbeta chain sequencing, PBMC samples from trial participants were taken at day 0 and at day 28 after the second dose. Comment on this clone: Its antigen is not yet known. Base-call qualities are not available, and no considerably larger clone is one nucleotide away.

V is cut by 3 bases and J by 4 bases, and the space between the germline ends is 12 bases. The CDR3 has 14 amino acids, counting the end cysteine and phenylalanine. The kept DNA is CDR3 alone, 42 bases in frame from the first base. CDR1 and CDR2, looked up from the germline V gene (reference sequence), are LNHDA and SQIVND. The CDR3 regions of human TCRbeta chains were analyzed by immunosequencing. In the paper's pipeline: Repertoire TCRs were checked for matches against a reference library of SARS-CoV-2-specific TCRs that had been generated using the MIRA antigen-specificity platform. Breadth meant the fraction of unique TCRs that were SARS-CoV-2-associated, whereas depth meant the fraction of total T cells that were SARS-CoV-2-associated. Using the MIRA data, each spike-specific TCR was mapped to the spike region that the TCR reacts to and placed in a CD4 or CD8 class. Log10-transformed breadth and depth values were compared by one-way ANOVA with Sidak's multiple comparisons tests. This immuneACCESS table, as held by TCRdb, lists in-frame sequences with V and J called but not all clones. Of the missing ones, under half trace to an unresolved V gene in checked studies; the others have no known cause. V and J calls plus clone size are reproduced from that table; the DNA served to infer D and trimming. This sample gives around 130,000 clones in total; around 89% of them show up just once. The ten largest clones add up to over 3.5% of the sample.

This receptor was identified in an adult in good health. The material was peripheral blood, obtained on day 0 of AZD1222 vaccination. The rearranged chain carries TRBV19 and TRBJ1-2; a weak D assignment points to TRBD1 (6 bases agree). The sequence in DNA is TGTGCCAGTAGTATCATCACAGGGATCTATGGCTACACCTTC. It encodes CASSIITGIYGYTF.